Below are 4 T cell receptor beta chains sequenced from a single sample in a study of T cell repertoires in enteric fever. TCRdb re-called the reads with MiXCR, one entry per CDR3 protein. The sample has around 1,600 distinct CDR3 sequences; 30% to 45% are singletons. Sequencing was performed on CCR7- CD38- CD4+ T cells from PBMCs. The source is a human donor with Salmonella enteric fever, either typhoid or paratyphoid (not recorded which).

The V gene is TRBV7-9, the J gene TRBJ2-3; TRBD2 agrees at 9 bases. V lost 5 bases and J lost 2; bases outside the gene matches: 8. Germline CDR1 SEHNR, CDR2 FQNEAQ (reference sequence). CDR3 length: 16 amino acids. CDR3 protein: CASSSRLAGITDTQYF. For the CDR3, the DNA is TGTGCCAGCAGCAGCCGCCTAGCGGGAATCACAGATACGCAGTATTTT. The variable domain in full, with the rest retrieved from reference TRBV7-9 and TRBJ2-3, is DTGVSQNPRHKITKRGQNVTFRCDPISEHNRLYWYRQTLGQGPEFLTYFQNEAQLEKSRLLSDRFSAERPKGSFSTLEIQRTEQGDSAMYLCASSSRLAGITDTQYFGPGTRLTVL.

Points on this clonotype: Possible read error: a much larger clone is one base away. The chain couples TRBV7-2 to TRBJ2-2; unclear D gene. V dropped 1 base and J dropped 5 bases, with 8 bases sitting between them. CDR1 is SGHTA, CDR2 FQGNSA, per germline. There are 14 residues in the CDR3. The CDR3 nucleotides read TGTGCCAGCAGCTTAGTCGTCGGAACCGGGGAGCTGTTTTTT. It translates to CASSLVVGTGELFF.

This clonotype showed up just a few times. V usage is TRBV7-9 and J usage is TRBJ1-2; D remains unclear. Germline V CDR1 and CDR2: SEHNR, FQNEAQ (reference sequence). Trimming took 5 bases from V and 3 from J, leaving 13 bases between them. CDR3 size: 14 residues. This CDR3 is CASSPDQTDYGYTF. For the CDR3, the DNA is TGTGCCAGCAGCCCGGATCAGACGGACTATGGCTACACCTTC.

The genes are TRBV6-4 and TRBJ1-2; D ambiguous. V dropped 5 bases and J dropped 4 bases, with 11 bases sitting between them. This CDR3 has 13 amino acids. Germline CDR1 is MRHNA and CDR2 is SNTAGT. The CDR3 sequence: CASSPSGSYGYTF. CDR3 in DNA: TGTGCCAGCAGTCCCTCGGGCAGCTATGGCTACACCTTC.